This T cell receptor (beta chain) was profiled in a study of STAT5B mutations in CD4+ large granular lymphocyte leukemia. The V end lost 7 bases, the J end lost 1 base, and 11 bases lay between the germline ends. The germline gives CDR1 SGHTA, CDR2 FQGNSA. CDR3 length: 14 amino acids. TCRdb's table, derived via immunoSEQ multiplex PCR, lists solely in-frame clones and lacks some. The table lists fewer than 35,000 clones, about 76% of them singletons. The receptor's source is a human donor in good health. The V and J genes are TRBV7-2 and TRBJ1-5; D might be TRBD1 (5 bases). Sequenced material: CD4+ T cells from blood buffy coats. Here the CDR3 reads CASTTDGSNQPQHF. Here the CDR3 DNA reads TGTGCCAGCACGACAGACGGAAGCAATCAGCCCCAGCATTTT.